The 32 T cell receptor beta chains given below trace back to one sample, sequenced in a study of blood T cells in healthy people across ages. The use of a sample-barcoded 5' primer and a J-beta primer mix characterized a second PCR of roughly 6 to 11 cycles. TCRdb called the 5' RACE reads again in MiXCR, with one record for every CDR3 protein. The sample yields around 650,000 distinct CDR3 sequences, about 30% seen once. The sample was blood. Every receptor here comes from a woman older than 75 in good health.

This clonotype was seen a handful of times. The chain has TRBV7-3 and TRBJ1-1; the D gene is possibly TRBD1 (5 bases). The CDR3 is made up of 16 amino acids. V shed 4 bases and J shed 2 bases, with 17 bases lying between them. Germline-derived CDR1 and CDR2 are SGHTA and FQGTGA. The CDR3 loop reads CASSSRGPGENTEAFF. The CDR3 coding sequence is TGTGCCAGCAGCTCTAGGGGCCCGGGGGAAAACACTGAAGCTTTCTTT.

This clonotype was picked up many times. The genes are TRBV7-9 and TRBJ2-7, with D maybe TRBD1 (6 bases). Germline CDR1 reads SEHNR; CDR2 reads FQNEAQ (reference sequence). The CDR3 has 13 amino acids. V was clipped by 5 bases and J by 4 bases, with 12 bases between them. CDR3 nucleotides: TGTGCCAGCAGCCCCGGGGACATTTACGAGCAGTACTTC. It codes for CASSPGDIYEQYF.

This clonotype was seen at least ten times. This chain links TRBV28 with TRBJ2-7; D unclear. Per germline, CDR1 MDHEN and CDR2 SYDVKM. The CDR3 spans 11 residues. V shed 6 bases and J shed 5 bases, with 8 bases lying between them. CDR3 residues: CASRQLNEQYF. The DNA of the CDR3 is TGTGCCAGCAGGCAATTGAACGAGCAGTACTTC.

The CDR3 reads CAGLVSSYNEQFF. The CDR3 coding sequence is TGTGCCGGCTTAGTTAGCTCCTACAATGAGCAGTTCTTC. V gene TRBV2 combines with J gene TRBJ2-1; no clear D. With 11 bases removed from V and 0 bases from J, the gap between germline ends came to 11 bases. The CDR3 consists of 13 residues. CDR1 is SNHLY and CDR2 is FYNNEI in the germline V gene.

As for this clonotype: Germline and junction disagree at one end, which may indicate a read error. J is TRBJ2-2 and V is TRBV12-3 or TRBV12-4; D perhaps matches TRBD2 (5 bases). The CDR3 covers 13 residues. Here the CDR3 DNA reads TGTGCCAGCAGTTTTCGAGAGGCCGGGGAGCGGTTTTTT. It yields the protein CASSFREAGERFF.

The chain recombines TRBV4-3 with TRBJ2-1; 8 bases are a match to TRBD1. Germline trimming cut 3 bases from V and 10 bases from J; bases unmatched to any gene: 14. Germline V gives CDR1 LGHNA, CDR2 YSLEER. The CDR3 extends over 16 amino acids. CDR3 DNA: TGCGCCAGCAGCCAGACTCCTCAGGGGACAGGACAAGAGCAGTTCTTC. It codes for CASSQTPQGTGQEQFF.

About this clonotype itself: A single base separates this from a much larger clone, so it may be a read error. V is TRBV30 and J is TRBJ2-7; possibly TRBD1 or TRBD2 for D (5 bases each). The CDR3 consists of 13 residues. Germline V gene sequence: CDR1 GTSNPN, CDR2 SVGIG (reference sequence). CDR3 nucleotides: TGTGCCCGGAGTGTAGAGGGGCCTCGCGAGCAGTACTTC. The encoded protein is CARSVEGPREQYF.

This chain connects TRBV5-1 to TRBJ1-4; D uncertain. V lost 0 bases and J lost 6, with 9 bases in between. Germline V gene data show CDR1 as SGHRS and CDR2 as YFSETQ. The CDR3 extends over 14 amino acids. CDR3 in DNA: TGCGCCAGCAGCTTGGGGCAGGATTATGAAAAACTGTTTTTT. Translated: CASSLGQDYEKLFF.

For this clonotype: A clone one base away is much larger, so this may be a read error. The chain recombines TRBV11-1 with TRBJ2-1; D is ambiguous. CDR1 and CDR2 from the germline V gene are SGHAT and FQDESV (reference sequence). This CDR3 is built from 17 residues. Trimming removed 2 bases from V and 1 base from J, with 15 bases in between. The CDR3 nucleotides are TGTGCCAGCAGCTTACGTCTAATGTCAGATTCCTACAATGAGCAGTTCTTC. Protein: CASSLRLMSDSYNEQFF. The full variable domain, completed using reference TRBV11-1 and TRBJ2-1, is EAEVAQSPRYKITEKSQAVAFWCDPISGHATLYWYRQILGQGPELLVQFQDESVVDDSQLPKDRFSAERLKGVDSTLKIQPAELGDSAMYLCASSLRLMSDSYNEQFFGPGTRLTVL.

The CDR3 reads CASSQGPGGEQYF. The CDR3 DNA reads as TGTGCCAGCAGCCAGGGACCGGGGGGGGAGCAGTACTTC. The chain has TRBV14 and TRBJ2-7; 8 nucleotides agree with TRBD2. Germline-derived CDR1 and CDR2 are SGHDN and FVKESK. With V trimmed by 3 bases and J by 7 bases, 5 bases remained unmatched. The length of the CDR3 is 13 residues. Looking up the rest from reference TRBV14 and TRBJ2-7 gives the full variable domain: EAGVTQFPSHSVIEKGQTVTLRCDPISGHDNLYWYRRVMGKEIKFLLHFVKESKQDESGMPNNRFLAERTGGTYSTLKVQPAELEDSGVYFCASSQGPGGEQYFGPGTRLTVT.

This clonotype occurred many times. The chain carries TRBV24-1 and TRBJ2-3; 11 nucleotides line up with TRBD1. Trimming cost V 4 bases and J 4 bases; bases outside gene matches: 6. This CDR3 spans 16 amino acids. Germline CDR1 is KGHDR and CDR2 is SFDVKD. The CDR3, as DNA: TGTGCCACCAGTGACCCCGGGACAGGGGGAGCAGATACGCAGTATTTT. Amino acids: CATSDPGTGGADTQYF.

This clonotype was detected many times. The J gene is TRBJ2-3, the V gene TRBV20-1, with a possible D match to TRBD2 (5 bases). The V gene's germline CDR1 is DFQATT and CDR2 SNEGSKA (reference sequence). This CDR3 contains 13 residues. V was pared by 6 bases and J by 2 bases, with 12 bases between. DNA of the CDR3: TGCAGTGCCGACCGGGGAAACACAGATACGCAGTATTTT. Its translation is CSADRGNTDTQYF.

About this clonotype itself: Since a much larger clone is just one base distant, this may be a read error. DNA of the CDR3: TGTGCCAGCAGCCAAGATCTGGTTAATGAAAAACTGTTTTTT. It yields the protein CASSQDLVNEKLFF. V gene TRBV3-1 combines with J gene TRBJ1-4; D remains ambiguous. V lost 0 bases to trimming and J lost 4 bases, with 6 bases between them. This CDR3 has 14 amino acids. Germline assignment: CDR1 LGHDT and CDR2 YNNKEL (reference sequence). Full variable domain (rest looked up from reference TRBV3-1 and TRBJ1-4): DTAVSQTPKYLVTQMGNDKSIKCEQNLGHDTMYWYKQDSKKFLKIMFSYNNKELIINETVPNRFSPKSPDKAHLNLHINSLELGDSAVYFCASSQDLVNEKLFFGSGTQLSVL.

The sample holds many counts of this clonotype. The rearrangement uses TRBV7-2 and TRBJ2-4; D might be TRBD2 (5 bases). The germline gives CDR1 SGHTA, CDR2 FQGNSA. Deletions cut 1 base from V and 3 bases from J, with 16 bases between. The CDR3 is made up of 17 amino acids. CDR3 sequence (DNA): TGTGCCAGCAGCTTAGACTCGGGCGGGTTAAGCAAAAACATTCAGTACTTC. It yields the protein CASSLDSGGLSKNIQYF. Supplemented by reference TRBV7-2 and TRBJ2-4, the full variable domain reads GAGVSQSPSNKVTEKGKDVELRCDPISGHTALYWYRQSLGQGLEFLIYFQGNSAPDKSGLPSDRFSAERTGGSVSTLTIQRTQQEDSAVYLCASSLDSGGLSKNIQYFGAGTRLSVL.

A few counts support this clonotype. The chain joins TRBV12-3 or TRBV12-4 to TRBJ2-2, with unresolved D. The CDR3 extends over 13 amino acids. V dropped 6 bases and J dropped 5 bases, with 10 bases sitting between them. CDR3 in DNA: TGTGCCAGCAGCTATGCTCGAACCGGGGAGCTGTTTTTT. Translation gives CASSYARTGELFF.

This clonotype was detected ten times or more. The gene calls are TRBV5-1 and TRBJ2-3, with 8 bases lining up with TRBD2. The germline CDR1 and CDR2 sequences are SGHRS and YFSETQ. V was clipped by 0 bases and J by 2 bases; unmatched bases: 8. The CDR3 has 17 amino acids. Written as DNA, the CDR3 is TGCGCCAGCAGCTTGGCGTTGCGGGGGGTCTCCACAGATACGCAGTATTTT. Protein product: CASSLALRGVSTDTQYF.

This clonotype turned up a few times. A much larger clone sits a single nucleotide away, making a read error possible. The chain joins TRBV2 to TRBJ2-1, with no clear D. The DNA end favors TRBJ2-7, so the J call may be wrong. In germline, CDR1 is SNHLY, CDR2 FYNNEI. CDR3 length: 15 amino acids. The CDR3 sequence is CASSPERSSYNEQYF. The CDR3 nucleotides read TGTGCCAGCAGCCCAGAGAGGAGCTCCTACAATGAGCAGTACTTC.

This clonotype was observed a single time. This sequence joins TRBV5-1 and TRBJ2-2; tentative D call: TRBD2 (6 bases). The CDR3 totals 15 residues. Germline loops: CDR1 SGHRS, CDR2 YFSETQ. Between the trimmed V and J ends, which lost 7 bases and 6 bases, there was a span of 19 bases. The CDR3 is CASDGGLLPAGELFF. The CDR3 nucleotides read TGCGCCAGCGACGGGGGTCTTTTGCCGGCCGGGGAGCTGTTTTTT.

The table lists this clonotype with many counts. CDR3 region: CASSYSRPPGGQPQHF. CDR3 in DNA: TGTGCCAGCAGTTACTCGAGACCGCCAGGGGGTCAGCCCCAGCATTTT. The V call is TRBV6-5, the J call TRBJ1-5, with 7 nucleotides matching TRBD1. This CDR3 contains 16 residues. Germline trimming cut 0 bases from V and 6 bases from J; bases unmatched to any gene: 8. CDR1 and CDR2 from the germline V gene are MNHEY and SVGAGI.

This clonotype was seen ten or more times. Possible read error: a much larger clone is one base away. The chain has TRBV9 and TRBJ2-2; 7 positions agree with TRBD2. This CDR3 contains 17 residues. From germline, CDR1 is SGDLS and CDR2 YYNGEE. For the CDR3, the DNA is TGTGCCAGCAACAGCCCTCTACTAGCGACGAACACCGGGGAGCGGTTTTTT. This codes for CASNSPLLATNTGERFF.

A word on this clonotype: This sequence may be a read error, since a much larger clone differs from it by one base. The V call is TRBV11-1, the J call TRBJ2-5, with D perhaps assigned TRBD1 or TRBD2 (5 bases each). This CDR3 spans 16 amino acids. Per the germline V gene, CDR1 is SGHAT and CDR2 is FQDESV (reference sequence). The CDR3 sequence is CAGSLRAGREQETQYF. The CDR3 region has the DNA TGTGCCGGCAGCTTACGGGCAGGGAGAGAACAAGAGACCCAGTACTTC.

This clonotype was seen repeatedly, ten times or more. The gene calls are TRBV4-3 and TRBJ1-2; no firm D call. The CDR3 runs to 16 residues. The germline V and J ends were trimmed by 0 bases and 8 bases, with 19 bases remaining between them. Germline assignment: CDR1 LGHNA and CDR2 YSLEER. The chain's CDR3 is CASSQDAVTAVEGYTF. Written as DNA, the CDR3 is TGCGCCAGCAGCCAAGATGCCGTCACAGCGGTGGAAGGCTACACCTTC.

V usage is TRBV7-9 and J usage is TRBJ1-2; D gene uncertain. The CDR3 spans 12 residues. V gave up 7 bases and J gave up 3 bases, with 9 bases separating them. Germline lookup yields CDR1 SEHNR and CDR2 FQNEAQ (reference sequence). CDR3 amino acids: CASTPVHYGYTF. CDR3 in DNA: TGTGCCAGCACTCCGGTCCACTATGGCTACACCTTC.

This clonotype was found many times. V is TRBV28 and J is TRBJ2-1; D uncertain. The CDR3 runs to 14 residues. Germline-derived CDR1 and CDR2 are MDHEN and SYDVKM. The V and J ends lost 2 bases and 3 bases respectively, with 8 bases between them. The CDR3 DNA sequence: TGTGCCAGCAGTTTAAGAGGTAACTACAATGAGCAGTTCTTC. It encodes CASSLRGNYNEQFF.

This clonotype was found a few times. V usage is TRBV28 and J usage is TRBJ1-6; D not resolved. The V end was cut by 6 bases, the J end by 8 bases, with 14 bases between. Germline V gene sequence: CDR1 MDHEN, CDR2 SYDVKM. The CDR3 length is 14 residues. Written as DNA, the CDR3 is TGTGCCAGCAGGTTTACGAGGCGTGATTCACCCCTCCACTTT. Its protein is CASRFTRRDSPLHF.

Many counts were recorded for this clonotype. The gene calls are TRBV9 and TRBJ1-1; 7 bases fit TRBD1. The CDR3 sequence is 13 residues long. Trimming took 4 bases from V and 6 from J; bases not matched to a gene: 6. The germline gives CDR1 SGDLS, CDR2 YYNGEE. The DNA of the CDR3 is TGTGCCAGCAGCCCGACAGGGAAGGCTGAAGCTTTCTTT. As protein: CASSPTGKAEAFF.

This clonotype was seen at least ten times. The rearrangement joins TRBV6-5 to TRBJ2-7; D may correspond to TRBD1 or TRBD2 (5 bases each). This CDR3 has 16 amino acids. Trimming left V 2 bases short and J 1 base short, with 15 bases between. Per the germline V gene, CDR1 is MNHEY and CDR2 is SVGAGI. The CDR3 spells CASSYHRDAPSYEQYF. In DNA, the CDR3 is TGTGCCAGCAGTTACCACCGGGACGCCCCTTCCTACGAGCAGTACTTC.

This clonotype was counted a few times. This chain links TRBV7-9 with TRBJ1-1; D unresolved. The V gene lost 5 bases and the J gene lost 6 bases, with 10 bases spanning the gap. The CDR3 has 12 amino acids. The germline V gene has CDR1 SEHNR and CDR2 FQNEAQ (reference sequence). CDR3 coding DNA: TGTGCCAGCAGCCCATCCTCCGCTGAAGCTTTCTTT. This translates into CASSPSSAEAFF. The variable domain in full, completed from reference TRBV7-9 and TRBJ1-1, reads DTGVSQNPRHKITKRGQNVTFRCDPISEHNRLYWYRQTLGQGPEFLTYFQNEAQLEKSRLLSDRFSAERPKGSFSTLEIQRTEQGDSAMYLCASSPSSAEAFFGQGTRLTVV.

The sample holds a few counts of this clonotype. This may be a read error: a much more frequent sequence differs by one nucleotide. The V call is TRBV20-1, the J call TRBJ2-1; 8 bases are a match to TRBD2. The CDR3 totals 14 residues. The V gene's germline CDR1 is DFQATT and CDR2 SNEGSKA (reference sequence). Trimming at V came to 6 bases and at J to 6 bases, leaving 10 bases not matched to a gene. As DNA, the CDR3 is TGCAGTGCCAAAAGCGGGGGAGGATGCAATGAGCAGTTCTTC. Protein product: CSAKSGGGCNEQFF.

In this sample, this clonotype turned up a few times. The V gene is TRBV5-5, the J gene TRBJ2-4; D is uncertain. V lost 4 bases and J lost 8, with 13 bases in between. CDR1 is SGHKS and CDR2 is YYEKEE in the germline V gene (reference sequence). CDR3 size: 13 residues. DNA for the CDR3: TGTGCCAGCAGCCCCAACGGGCGAGACATTCAGTACTTC. Translation: CASSPNGRDIQYF.

In this sample, this clonotype turned up a few times. J is TRBJ2-1 and V is TRBV20-1; 9 bases agree with TRBD2. Trimming cost V 6 bases and J 2 bases; bases outside gene matches: 14. The CDR3 is made up of 17 amino acids. In germline, CDR1 is DFQATT, CDR2 SNEGSKA (reference sequence). For the CDR3, the DNA is TGCAGTGCAAACGCGGGGGCGCGGGGGGGAACCTACAATGAGCAGTTCTTC. Encoded protein: CSANAGARGGTYNEQFF.

Ten or more counts support this clonotype. The chain has TRBV3-1 and TRBJ2-3; D gene unclear. The V and J ends lost 4 bases and 6 bases respectively, with 11 bases between them. The CDR3 runs to 13 residues. Germline-derived CDR1 and CDR2 are LGHDT and YNNKEL (reference sequence). CDR3 in amino acids: CASSRRPLDTQYF. The CDR3 coding sequence is TGTGCCAGCAGCCGAAGACCTTTGGATACGCAGTATTTT.